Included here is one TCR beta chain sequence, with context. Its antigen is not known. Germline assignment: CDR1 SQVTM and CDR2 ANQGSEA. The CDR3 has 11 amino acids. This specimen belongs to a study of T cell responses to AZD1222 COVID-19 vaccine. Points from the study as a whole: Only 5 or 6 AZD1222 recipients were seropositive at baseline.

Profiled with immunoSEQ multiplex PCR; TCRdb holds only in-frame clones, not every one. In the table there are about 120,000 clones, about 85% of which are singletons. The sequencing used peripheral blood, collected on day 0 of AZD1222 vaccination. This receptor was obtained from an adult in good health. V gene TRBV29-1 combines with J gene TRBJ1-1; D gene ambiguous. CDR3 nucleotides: TGCGGTTATCGAGATTATTTTGAAGCTTTCTTT. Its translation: CGYRDYFEAFF.